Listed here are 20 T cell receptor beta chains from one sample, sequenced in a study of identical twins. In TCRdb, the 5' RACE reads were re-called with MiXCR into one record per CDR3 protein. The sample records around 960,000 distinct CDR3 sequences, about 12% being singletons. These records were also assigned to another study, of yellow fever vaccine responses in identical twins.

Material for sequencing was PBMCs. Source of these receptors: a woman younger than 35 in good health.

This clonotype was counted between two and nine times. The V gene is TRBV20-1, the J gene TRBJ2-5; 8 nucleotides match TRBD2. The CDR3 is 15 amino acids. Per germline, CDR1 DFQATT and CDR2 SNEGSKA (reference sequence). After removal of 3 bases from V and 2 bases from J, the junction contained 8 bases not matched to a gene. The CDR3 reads CSASWSSGIQETQYF. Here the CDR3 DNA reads TGCAGTGCTAGTTGGAGTAGCGGGATTCAAGAGACCCAGTACTTC.

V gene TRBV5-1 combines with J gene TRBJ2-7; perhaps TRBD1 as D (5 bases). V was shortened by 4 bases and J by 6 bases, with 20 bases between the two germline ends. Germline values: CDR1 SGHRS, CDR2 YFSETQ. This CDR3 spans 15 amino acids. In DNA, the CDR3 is TGCGCCAGCAGCCTCGGCGGCAGGGAAGATCTCGAGCAGTACGTC. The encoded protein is CASSLGGREDLEQYV.

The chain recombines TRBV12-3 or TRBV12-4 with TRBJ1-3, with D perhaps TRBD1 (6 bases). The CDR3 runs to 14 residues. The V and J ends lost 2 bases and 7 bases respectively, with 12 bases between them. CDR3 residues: CASSLRQGLNTIYF. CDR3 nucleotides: TGTGCCAGCAGTTTAAGGCAGGGGCTCAACACCATATATTTT.

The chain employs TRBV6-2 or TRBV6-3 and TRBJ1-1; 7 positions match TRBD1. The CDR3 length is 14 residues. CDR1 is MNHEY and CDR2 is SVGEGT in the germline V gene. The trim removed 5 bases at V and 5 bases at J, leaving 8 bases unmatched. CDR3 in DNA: TGTGCCAGCAGTCACAGGGGATTGGGGACTGAAGCTTTCTTT. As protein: CASSHRGLGTEAFF.

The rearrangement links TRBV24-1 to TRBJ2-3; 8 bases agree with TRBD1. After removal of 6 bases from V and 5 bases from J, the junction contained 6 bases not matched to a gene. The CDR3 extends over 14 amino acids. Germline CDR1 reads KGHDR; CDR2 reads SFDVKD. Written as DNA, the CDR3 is TGTGCCACCAGTCCAGGGGGCTGGATAGATACGCAGTATTTT. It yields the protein CATSPGGWIDTQYF.

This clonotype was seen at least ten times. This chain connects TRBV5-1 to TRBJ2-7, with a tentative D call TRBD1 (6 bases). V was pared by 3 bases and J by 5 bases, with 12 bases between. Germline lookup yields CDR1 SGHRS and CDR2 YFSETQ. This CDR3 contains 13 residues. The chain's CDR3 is CASSYSGVDEQYF. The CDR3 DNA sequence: TGCGCCAGCAGCTATTCAGGGGTCGACGAGCAGTACTTC. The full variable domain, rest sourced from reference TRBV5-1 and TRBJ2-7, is KAGVTQTPRYLIKTRGQQVTLSCSPISGHRSVSWYQQTPGQGLQFLFEYFSETQRNKGNFPGRFSGRQFSNSRSEMNVSTLELGDSALYLCASSYSGVDEQYFGPGTRLTVT.

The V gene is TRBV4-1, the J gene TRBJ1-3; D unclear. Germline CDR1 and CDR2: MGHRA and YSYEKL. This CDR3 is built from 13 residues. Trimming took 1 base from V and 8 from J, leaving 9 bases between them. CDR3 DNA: TGCGCCAGCAGCCAAGTGTTCCAAGACACCATATATTTT. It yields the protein CASSQVFQDTIYF.

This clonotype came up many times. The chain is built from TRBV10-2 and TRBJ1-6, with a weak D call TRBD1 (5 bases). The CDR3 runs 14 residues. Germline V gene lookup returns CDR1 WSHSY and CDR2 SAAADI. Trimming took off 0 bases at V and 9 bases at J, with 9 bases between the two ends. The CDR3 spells CASSESGPTSPLHF. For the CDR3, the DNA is TGCGCCAGCAGTGAGTCGGGGCCTACTTCACCCCTCCACTTT.

The CDR3 DNA is TGTGCCAGCAGCTTTGGGGACAGGGGAATGCAGCCCCAGCATTTT. Protein: CASSFGDRGMQPQHF. This rearrangement joins TRBV7-2 to TRBJ1-5; TRBD1 matches 10 bases. Germline CDR1 and CDR2: SGHTA and FQGNSA. This CDR3 comprises 15 residues. V trimming: 3 bases; J trimming: 7 bases; junction bases outside the gene matches: 6.

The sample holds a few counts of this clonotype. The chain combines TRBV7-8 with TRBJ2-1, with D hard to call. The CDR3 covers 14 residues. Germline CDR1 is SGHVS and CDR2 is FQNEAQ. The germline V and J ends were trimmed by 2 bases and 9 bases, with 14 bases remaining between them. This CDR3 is CASSLRRAHSEQFF. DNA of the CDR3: TGTGCCAGCAGCTTACGCCGCGCGCACAGTGAGCAGTTCTTC. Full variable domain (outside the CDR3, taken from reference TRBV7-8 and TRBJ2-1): GAGVSQSPRYKVAKRGQDVALRCDPISGHVSLFWYQQALGQGPEFLTYFQNEAQLDKSGLPSDRFFAERPEGSVSTLKIQRTQQEDSAVYLCASSLRRAHSEQFFGPGTRLTVL.

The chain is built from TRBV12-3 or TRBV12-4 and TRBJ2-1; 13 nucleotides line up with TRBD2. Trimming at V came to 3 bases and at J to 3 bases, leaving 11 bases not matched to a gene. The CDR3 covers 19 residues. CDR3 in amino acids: CASSFLRTSGSLFYNEQFF. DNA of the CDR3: TGTGCCAGCAGTTTTCTGAGGACTAGCGGGAGTTTATTCTACAATGAGCAGTTCTTC.

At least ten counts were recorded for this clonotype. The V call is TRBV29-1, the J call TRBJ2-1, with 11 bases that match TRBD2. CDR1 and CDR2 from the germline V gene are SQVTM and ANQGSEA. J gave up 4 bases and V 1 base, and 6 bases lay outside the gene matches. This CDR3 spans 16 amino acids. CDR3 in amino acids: CSVEGPTSGAYNEQFF. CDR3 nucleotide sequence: TGCAGCGTTGAAGGTCCGACTAGCGGGGCATACAATGAGCAGTTCTTC.

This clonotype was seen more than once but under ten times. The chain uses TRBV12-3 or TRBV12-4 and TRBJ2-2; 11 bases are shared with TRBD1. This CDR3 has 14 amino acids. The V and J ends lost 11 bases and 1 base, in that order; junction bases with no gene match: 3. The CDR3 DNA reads TGTGCCGGGGACAGGGGGGGGAACACCGGGGAGCTGTTTTTT. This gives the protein CAGDRGGNTGELFF.

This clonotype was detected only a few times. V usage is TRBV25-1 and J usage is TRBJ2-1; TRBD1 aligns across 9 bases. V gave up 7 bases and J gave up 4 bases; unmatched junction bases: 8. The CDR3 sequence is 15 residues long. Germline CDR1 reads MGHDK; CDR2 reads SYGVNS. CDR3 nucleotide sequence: TGTGCCAGCAACGAACGGGACAGGGCTTACAATGAGCAGTTCTTC. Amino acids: CASNERDRAYNEQFF.

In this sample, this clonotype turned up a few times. DNA of the CDR3: TGTGCCAGCAGGCCCGATAGGTCCTACAATGAGCAGTTCTTC. Protein sequence: CASRPDRSYNEQFF. The chain has TRBV12-3 or TRBV12-4 and TRBJ2-1, with D hard to call. The CDR3 totals 14 residues. Trimming left V 6 bases short and J 1 base short, with 10 bases between.

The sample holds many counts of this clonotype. The CDR3 protein is CASSLRSGATLYNSPLHF. As DNA, the CDR3 is TGTGCCAGCAGTTTACGATCGGGAGCCACACTCTATAATTCACCCCTCCACTTT. The chain links TRBV28 to TRBJ1-6; D unresolved. Germline CDR1 and CDR2: MDHEN and SYDVKM. Deletions cut 2 bases from V and 3 bases from J, with 17 bases between. The CDR3 sequence is 18 residues long.

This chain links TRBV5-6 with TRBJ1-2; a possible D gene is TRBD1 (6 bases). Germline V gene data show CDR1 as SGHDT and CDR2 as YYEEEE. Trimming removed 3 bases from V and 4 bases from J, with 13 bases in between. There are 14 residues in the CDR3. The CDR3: CASSSTGRGYGYTF. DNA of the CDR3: TGTGCCAGCAGCTCTACAGGGCGGGGCTATGGCTACACCTTC.

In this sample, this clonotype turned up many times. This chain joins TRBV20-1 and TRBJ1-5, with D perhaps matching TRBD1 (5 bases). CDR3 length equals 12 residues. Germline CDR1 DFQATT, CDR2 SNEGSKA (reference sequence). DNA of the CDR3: TGCGCAACACGGGGACCCAATCAGCCCCAGCATTTT. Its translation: CATRGPNQPQHF.

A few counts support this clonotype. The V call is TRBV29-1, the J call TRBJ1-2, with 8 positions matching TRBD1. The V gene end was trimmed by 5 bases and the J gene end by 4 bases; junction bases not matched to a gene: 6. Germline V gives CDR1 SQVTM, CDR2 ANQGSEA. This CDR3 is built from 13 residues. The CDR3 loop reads CSVSQQGGYGYTF. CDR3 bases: TGCAGCGTTTCCCAACAGGGGGGCTATGGCTACACCTTC.

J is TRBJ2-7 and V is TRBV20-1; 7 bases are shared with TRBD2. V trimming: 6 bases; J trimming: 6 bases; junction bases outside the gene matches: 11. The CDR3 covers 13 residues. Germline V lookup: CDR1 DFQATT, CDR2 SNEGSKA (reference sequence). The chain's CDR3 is CSARVTSTGEQYF. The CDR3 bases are TGCAGTGCCCGAGTGACTAGCACTGGCGAGCAGTACTTC.